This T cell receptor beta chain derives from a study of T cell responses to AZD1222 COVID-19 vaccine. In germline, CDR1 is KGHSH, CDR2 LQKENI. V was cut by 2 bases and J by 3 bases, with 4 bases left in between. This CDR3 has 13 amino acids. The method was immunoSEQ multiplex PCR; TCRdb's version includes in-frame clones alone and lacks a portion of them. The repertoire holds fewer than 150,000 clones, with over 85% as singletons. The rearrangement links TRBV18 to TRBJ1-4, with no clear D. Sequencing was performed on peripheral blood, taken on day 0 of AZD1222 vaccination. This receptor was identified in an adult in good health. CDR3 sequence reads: CASSPFANEKLFF. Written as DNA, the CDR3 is TGTGCCAGCTCACCATTCGCTAATGAAAAACTGTTTTTT.